The T cell receptor beta chain under discussion was sequenced for a study of cytomegalovirus exposure and HLA in healthy donors. About the research overall: Inside one of the first data releases sat 80 million to 95 million unique TCRs taken from HLA-typed donors.

In germline, CDR1 is MDHEN, CDR2 SYDVKM. This CDR3 spans 15 amino acids. The V and J ends lost 4 bases and 6 bases, in that order; junction bases with no gene match: 11. Overall study findings and caveats: In vitro experiments confirmed that three CMV-associated chains were specific for CMV antigens. In a later analysis, at a false discovery rate of 0.05, about 15,000 TCR beta sequences were associated with HLA alleles. A later analysis reportedly identified an Asian-associated ancestry cluster as carrying fewer N-insertions than the 666-donor mean.

The PCR was carried out with 60 Vbeta primers and 13 Jbeta primers. The data were produced by immunoSEQ multiplex PCR, yet TCRdb's version contains in-frame clones alone and is incomplete. The repertoire holds 110,000 or so clones, with 80% to 90% as singletons. In regard to this clone: Its matching antigen is unknown.

Sequencing was done on a sample of PBMCs. This chain joins TRBV28 and TRBJ1-2; 7 positions match TRBD1. The clonotype was recovered from a man aged 35 to 55 in good health and CMV-seronegative. Here the CDR3 reads CASSSTDRASDGYTF. CDR3 nucleotide sequence: TGTGCCAGCAGTTCCACAGACAGGGCTTCGGATGGCTACACCTTC.